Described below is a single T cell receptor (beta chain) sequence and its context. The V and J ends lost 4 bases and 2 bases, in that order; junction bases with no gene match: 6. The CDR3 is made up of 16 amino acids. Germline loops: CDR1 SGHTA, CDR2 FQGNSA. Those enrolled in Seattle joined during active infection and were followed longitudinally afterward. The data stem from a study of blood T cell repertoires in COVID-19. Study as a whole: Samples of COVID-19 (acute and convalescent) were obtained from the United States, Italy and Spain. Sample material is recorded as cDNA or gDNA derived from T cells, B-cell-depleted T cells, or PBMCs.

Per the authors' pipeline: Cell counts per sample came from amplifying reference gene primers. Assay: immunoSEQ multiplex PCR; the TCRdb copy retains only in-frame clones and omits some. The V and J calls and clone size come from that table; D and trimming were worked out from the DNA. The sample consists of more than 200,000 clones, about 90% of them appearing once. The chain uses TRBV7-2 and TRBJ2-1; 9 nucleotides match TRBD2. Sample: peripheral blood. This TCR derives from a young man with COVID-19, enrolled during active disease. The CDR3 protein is CASSSRLAATYNEQFF. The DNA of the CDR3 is TGTGCCAGCAGCTCCCGACTAGCGGCTACCTACAATGAGCAGTTCTTC.